A selection of T cell receptor beta chains follows, all from one sample in a study of cytomegalovirus exposure and HLA in healthy donors. Data came from immunoSEQ multiplex PCR; TCRdb stores just in-frame clones and leaves some out. Of about 120,000 clones in the sample, around 79% are singletons; the top ten hold approximately 1.2%. The sequenced sample was PBMCs. The receptors were gathered from a woman aged 25 to 39 in good health and CMV-seronegative. CDR3s include the opening cysteine and the closing phenylalanine or tryptophan. The D gene is left open where the match is weak. Clone size is given for some rows only: seen once, a few or many times, or a class if the clone is expanded.

TRBV13	TRBJ2-2	TRBD1	.	TGTGCCAGCAGGAAACAGGGGTCCGGGGAGCTGTTTTTT	CASRKQGSGELFF
TRBV19	TRBJ2-7	TRBD2	once	TGTGCCAGTAGTGGGACTAGCGGCTCCTACGAGCAGTACTTC	CASSGTSGSYEQYF
TRBV28	TRBJ1-4	TRBD1	many	TGTGCCAGCAGGCGACAGGGACTTGGCGAAAAACTGTTTTTT	CASRRQGLGEKLFF
TRBV9	TRBJ1-1	.	.	TGTGCCAGCAGCGTAGGGCAGAAGAACACTGAAGCTTTCTTT	CASSVGQKNTEAFF
TRBV7-2	TRBJ2-1	TRBD1	.	TGTGCCAGCAGATTGGGACAGGTTAACAATGAGCAGTTCTTC	CASRLGQVNNEQFF
TRBV28	TRBJ1-2	TRBD1	.	TGTGCCAGCAGTCCATGGACAGGGAACTATGGCTACACCTTC	CASSPWTGNYGYTF
TRBV6-1	TRBJ1-5	.	few	TGTGCCAGCCTGACAGAAGGCAATCAGCCCCAGCATTTT	CASLTEGNQPQHF
TRBV11-2	TRBJ1-1	TRBD1	.	TGTGCCAGCAGGCAAAGACAGGGACTCCCGAACACTGAAGCTTTCTTT	CASRQRQGLPNTEAFF
TRBV30	TRBJ2-7	.	.	TGTGCCTGGAGGACTGTCTCCTACGAGCAGTACTTC	CAWRTVSYEQYF
TRBV27	TRBJ1-4	TRBD1	few	TGTGCCAGCAGTCGCCTCCCACCGGGACAGGCCTTCCTGGCTAATGAAAAACTGTTTTTT	CASSRLPPGQAFLANEKLFF
TRBV7-3	TRBJ1-1	.	.	TGTGCCAGCAGCCTTGATCATAGGAACACTGAAGCTTTCTTT	CASSLDHRNTEAFF
TRBV5-1	TRBJ2-7	TRBD1	.	TGCGCCAGCAGCTTGGGGCAGGGGGCGTACGAGCAGTACTTC	CASSLGQGAYEQYF
TRBV29-1	TRBJ1-1	.	.	TGCAGCGTTGCTCTTACGGCTAGCGAAGCTTTCTTT	CSVALTASEAFF
TRBV14	TRBJ2-7	TRBD2	.	TGTGCCAGCAGCCCGACTAGCGGGAGATGGTACGAGCAGTACTTC	CASSPTSGRWYEQYF
TRBV14	TRBJ2-1	.	.	TGTGCCAGCAGCCAACGGGAGTCCCGCTACAATGAGCAGTTCTTC	CASSQRESRYNEQFF
TRBV28	TRBJ2-7	.	.	TGTGCCAGCAGTTCCGGACTAAATCGTATCCCCGAGCAGTACTTC	CASSSGLNRIPEQYF
TRBV6-5	TRBJ1-2	.	.	TGTGCCAGCAGTCCCGTGGGGGCCCCTGGCTATGGCTACACCTTC	CASSPVGAPGYGYTF
TRBV6-1	TRBJ2-2	.	.	TGTGCCAGCAGTGTGGCGAGACACACGAACACCGGGGAGCTGTTTTTT	CASSVARHTNTGELFF
TRBV7-9	TRBJ1-1	.	.	TGTGCCAGCAGCTTAGGTAGAGAAACGAACACTGAAGCTTTCTTT	CASSLGRETNTEAFF
TRBV30	TRBJ1-6	.	.	TGTGCCTGGAGTGTACCCGACAGTAGGAATTCACCCCTCCACTTT	CAWSVPDSRNSPLHF
TRBV28	TRBJ1-6	.	.	TGTGCCAGCAGTTTTCGGGGGGGCACCTATAATTCACCCCTCCACTTT	CASSFRGGTYNSPLHF
TRBV5-1	TRBJ2-7	TRBD1	.	TGCGCCAGCAGCTTGGTTCGGCCAGGGGGCTGGGAGCAGTACTTC	CASSLVRPGGWEQYF
TRBV4-1	TRBJ1-3	.	few	TGCGCCAGCAGCCAAGGGCTGACGGGAAGCTCTGGAAACACCATATATTTT	CASSQGLTGSSGNTIYF
TRBV5-4	TRBJ2-7	TRBD2	few	TGTGCCAGCAGCTTGGGTGGGGCTAGCGGGACATCCTACGAGCAGTACTTC	CASSLGGASGTSYEQYF
TRBV30	TRBJ2-1	TRBD2	.	TGTGCCTGGAGAGGTTCCAGCGGGGGCCCATTGTCCTACAATGAGCAGTTCTTC	CAWRGSSGGPLSYNEQFF
TRBV6-1	TRBJ1-1	.	few	TGTGCCAGCAGTGAAGCGCAACTAAGACTCCTTGGAAACACTGAAGCTTTCTTT	CASSEAQLRLLGNTEAFF
TRBV10-3	TRBJ2-7	TRBD2	.	TGTGCCATCAGCGATCCGGGACTAGCTTCTGACGGGCAGTACTTC	CAISDPGLASDGQYF
TRBV6-5	TRBJ1-2	.	.	TGTGCCACCCGGGGAGTCGGATACGGCTACACCTTC	CATRGVGYGYTF
TRBV10-2	TRBJ2-2	.	.	TGCGCCAGCCGGGGCACCGGGGAGCTGTTTTTT	CASRGTGELFF
TRBV6-5	TRBJ2-7	.	.	TGTGCCAGCAGGGGGGCGGGCAAGATGCCATACGAGCAGTACTTC	CASRGAGKMPYEQYF
TRBV19	TRBJ1-2	TRBD1	.	TGTGCCAGTAGTATAGCGGGGGACAGCTATGGCTACACCTTC	CASSIAGDSYGYTF
TRBV6-1	TRBJ2-7	TRBD2	.	TGTGCCAGCAGTGCACTAGCGGGGGACTCCTACGAGCAGTACTTC	CASSALAGDSYEQYF
TRBV30	TRBJ2-5	TRBD2	.	TGTGCGCTAAGCTCTGGCCTAGCGGGGGGGGTGTCCCAAAAAGAGACCCAGTACTTC	CALSSGLAGGVSQKETQYF
TRBV4-3	TRBJ2-2	TRBD2	.	TGCGCCAGCAGCCAAGATCCGGAGCGGGGGGTTACCGGGGAGCTGTTTTTT	CASSQDPERGVTGELFF
TRBV2	TRBJ2-7	.	.	TGTGCCAGCAGTGATCCTTCGACAGCTCCCTACGAGCAGTACTTC	CASSDPSTAPYEQYF
TRBV6-6	TRBJ1-5	.	.	TGTGCCAGCAGCCTAGGACAGTATAGCAATCAGCCCCAGCATTTT	CASSLGQYSNQPQHF
TRBV28	TRBJ2-3	.	.	TGTGCCAGCAGTGATCTAGCGGATACGCAGTATTTT	CASSDLADTQYF
TRBV19	TRBJ2-7	.	.	TGTGCCAGTAGTCTAACCCCGGGGAAGCAGTACTTC	CASSLTPGKQYF
TRBV28	TRBJ1-2	.	.	TGTGCCAGCAGTCTCGACAGCTATGGCTACACCTTC	CASSLDSYGYTF